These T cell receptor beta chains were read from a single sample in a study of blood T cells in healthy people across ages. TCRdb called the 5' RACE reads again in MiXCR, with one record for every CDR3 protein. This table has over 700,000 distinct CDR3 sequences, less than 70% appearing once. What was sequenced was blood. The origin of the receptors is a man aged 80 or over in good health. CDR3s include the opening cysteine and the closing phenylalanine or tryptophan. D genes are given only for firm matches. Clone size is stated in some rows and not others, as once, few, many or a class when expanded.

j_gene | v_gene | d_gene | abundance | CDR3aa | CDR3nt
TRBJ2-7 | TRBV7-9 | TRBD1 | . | CASSLDRGPPYEQYF | TGTGCCAGCAGCTTAGACAGGGGTCCCCCCTACGAGCAGTACTTC
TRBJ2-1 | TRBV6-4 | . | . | CASSDGGGTGNEQFF | TGTGCCAGCAGTGACGGAGGGGGGACTGGGAATGAGCAGTTCTTC
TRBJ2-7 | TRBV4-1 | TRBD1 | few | CASSWDSAYEQYF | TGCGCCAGCAGTTGGGACAGTGCCTACGAGCAGTACTTC
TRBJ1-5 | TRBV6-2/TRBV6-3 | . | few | CASRSRTFRGNQPQHF | TGTGCCAGCAGATCCCGGACTTTTAGGGGAAATCAGCCCCAGCATTTT
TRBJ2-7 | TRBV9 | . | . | CAGSLYPYEQYF | TGTGCCGGCAGCTTGTATCCCTACGAGCAGTACTTC
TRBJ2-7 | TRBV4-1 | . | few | CASSQAEQVSYEQYF | TGCGCCAGCAGCCAAGCCGAACAGGTCTCCTACGAGCAGTACTTC
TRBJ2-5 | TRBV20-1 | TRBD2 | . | CSALLAGGQETQYF | TGCAGTGCCCTGCTAGCGGGAGGACAAGAGACCCAGTACTTC
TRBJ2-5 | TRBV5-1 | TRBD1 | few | CASSLAGTGGQETQYF | TGCGCCAGCAGCTTGGCCGGGACAGGGGGCCAAGAGACCCAGTACTTC
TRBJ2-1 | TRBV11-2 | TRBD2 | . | CATRPGGSYEQFF | TGTGCCACCCGACCGGGCGGGAGTTATGAGCAGTTCTTC
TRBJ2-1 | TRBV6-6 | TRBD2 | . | CASSWGLAGGPRYEQFF | TGTGCCAGCAGTTGGGGGCTAGCGGGAGGGCCTAGGTATGAGCAGTTCTTC
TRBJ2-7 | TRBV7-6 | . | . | CASSLRGGLSYEQYF | TGTGCCAGCAGCTTAAGAGGGGGTCTCTCCTACGAGCAGTACTTC
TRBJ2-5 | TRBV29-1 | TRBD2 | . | CSVDGVAGDLRGWQYF | TGCAGCGTTGACGGGGTAGCGGGAGACCTGCGAGGCTGGCAGTACTTC
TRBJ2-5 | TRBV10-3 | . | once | CAISESLRQHYNEQYF | TGTGCCATCAGTGAGTCTCTACGCCAACACTACAATGAGCAGTACTTC
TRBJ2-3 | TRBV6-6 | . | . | CASSYGEGSDRYAYF | TGTGCCAGCAGTTACGGTGAGGGATCGGACAGATACGCGTATTTT
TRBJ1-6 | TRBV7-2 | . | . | CASSPTWIRQTRYNSPLHF | TGTGCCAGCAGCCCCACCTGGATAAGACAAACACGATATAATTCACCCCTCCACTTT
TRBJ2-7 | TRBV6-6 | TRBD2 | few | CASSYRTSGYEQYF | TGTGCCAGCAGTTACCGGACTAGCGGTTACGAGCAGTACTTC
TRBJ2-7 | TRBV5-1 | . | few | CASSPEGRSSYEQYF | TGCGCCAGCAGCCCGGAGGGACGGAGCTCCTACGAGCAGTACTTC
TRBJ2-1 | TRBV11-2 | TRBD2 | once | CASSLVGGTRGSDEQFF | TGTGCCAGCAGCTTAGTGGGAGGGACTAGAGGATCCGATGAGCAGTTCTTC